This T cell receptor beta chain was documented in a study of blood T cell repertoires in COVID-19. Study-wide background: COVID-19 samples collected from the United States, Italy and Spain covered acute and convalescent phases.

The CDR3 consists of 14 residues. V shed 3 bases and J shed 6 bases, with 15 bases lying between them. The V gene's germline CDR1 is LGHDT and CDR2 YNNKEL (reference sequence). Profiled with immunoSEQ multiplex PCR; TCRdb holds only in-frame clones, not every one. The profile covers 85,000 to 110,000 clones, with about 90% appearing a single time and roughly 6% taken by the ten largest. V is TRBV3-1 (or the pseudogene TRBV3-2) and J is TRBJ2-7; tentatively, D is TRBD2 (6 bases). Sequenced input: peripheral blood. The source is a human donor in a cohort sampled during active COVID-19. The CDR3 spells CASSHTGVVSEQYF. The CDR3 region has the DNA TGTGCCAGCAGCCATACGGGGGTCGTGAGCGAGCAGTACTTC.